This T cell receptor (beta chain) is from a study of a mutant IDH1 vaccine in newly diagnosed glioma. Study summary: There were about 60% males and 37.5% females among treated patients, whose mean age was 40.4 years. Study-wide results and caveats: Roughly 92% of patients showed vaccine-induced immune responses across multiple MHC alleles.

The CDR3 length is 15 residues. The germline V gene encodes CDR1 LNHNV and CDR2 YYDKDF (reference sequence). Trimming pared 0 bases from V and 1 base from J, leaving 9 bases between. Assay: immunoSEQ multiplex PCR; the TCRdb copy retains only in-frame clones and omits some. The sample includes over 25,000 clones, roughly 80% of them seen just once. Time point specified: week 35, safety follow-up. All doses held 300 ug of mutant IDH1 20-mer peptide, with topical imiquimod. As concerns this clone: Its target is unknown.

Sample: PBMCs, taken from a glioma patient whose treatment included an IDH1 peptide vaccine. This sequence originates from a young woman with glioma. Some clones in this sample may be carry-over from other donors' samples. The chain links TRBV15 to TRBJ1-1; the D gene is possibly TRBD1 (6 bases). The CDR3 DNA reads TGTGCCACCAGCAGAGATTGGGGACAGAACACTGAAGCTTTCTTT. Translation gives CATSRDWGQNTEAFF.